Each of the 25 T cell receptor beta chains below was sequenced from the same sample in a study of HIV-infected patients and healthy controls. Follow-up blood was drawn about 14 weeks, roughly three months, after antiretroviral therapy began. No cell fractionation was done, so the repertoire covers all unsorted peripheral blood T cells. About 500 ng RNA was reverse transcribed with alpha and beta constant-region primers. Alpha and beta chain libraries were made separately by chain-specific third strand synthesis with multiplexing indices. From the 5' RACE reads, TCRdb called clonotypes with MiXCR, one entry per CDR3 protein. The table shows about 14,000 distinct CDR3 sequences, with 12% occurring only once. This material consisted of blood, taken during antiretroviral therapy. The receptor source for this set is an adult with HIV infection. The donor label of this sample is uncertain.

This clonotype was recorded at least ten times. The chain links TRBV12-3 or TRBV12-4 to TRBJ2-2; TRBD1 matches at 7 bases. V lost 5 bases and J lost 1; bases outside the gene matches: 4. The CDR3 consists of 15 residues. CDR3 nucleotides: TGTGCCAGCAGTCGACAGGGACAGAACACCGGGGAGCTGTTTTTT. It translates to CASSRQGQNTGELFF.

The V gene is TRBV29-1, the J gene TRBJ1-1, with TRBD1 as a possible D gene (5 bases). The germline CDR1 and CDR2 sequences are SQVTM and ANQGSEA. V lost 7 bases and J lost 1, with 13 bases in between. The CDR3 contains 13 residues. The chain's CDR3 is CSAGGTRNTEAFF. In nucleotides, the CDR3 is TGCAGCGCGGGGGGGACGAGGAACACTGAAGCTTTCTTT.

This clonotype was recorded many times. J is TRBJ2-1 and V is TRBV7-9; no clear D gene. The V end lost 5 bases, the J end lost 7 bases, and 6 bases lay between the germline ends. There are 11 residues in the CDR3. The germline V gene encodes CDR1 SEHNR and CDR2 FQNEAQ (reference sequence). The CDR3 sequence: CASSRLNEQFF. In DNA form, the CDR3 reads TGTGCCAGCAGCAGACTGAATGAGCAGTTCTTC.

A word on this clonotype: At one end the junction does not follow the germline gene, possibly because of a read error. This chain connects TRBV5-1 to TRBJ1-5, with D hard to call. The V gene's germline CDR1 is SGHRS and CDR2 YFSETQ. CDR3 length: 14 residues. The CDR3 sequence: CASSLFPGNQPHHF. CDR3 coding DNA: TGCGCCAGCAGCTTGTTTCCCGGAAATCAGCCCCATCATTTT.

This clonotype was seen many times. The J gene is TRBJ1-1, the V gene TRBV6-2 or TRBV6-3, with TRBD1 identical over 7 bases. Per germline, CDR1 MNHEY and CDR2 SVGEGT. The length of the CDR3 is 12 residues. The V and J ends lost 6 bases and 7 bases, in that order; junction bases with no gene match: 5. The CDR3 region has the DNA TGTGCCAGCAGCTACAGGGGAGGTGAAGCTTTCTTT. Its translation is CASSYRGGEAFF.

This clonotype was seen more than once but under ten times. CDR3: CASSLQGVADTQYF. The CDR3 region has the DNA TGCGCCAGCAGCTTACAGGGAGTGGCAGATACGCAGTATTTT. The chain is built from TRBV5-1 and TRBJ2-3; D is perhaps TRBD1 (6 bases). Germline V gene data show CDR1 as SGHRS and CDR2 as YFSETQ. This CDR3 has 14 residues. V was pared by 2 bases and J by 4 bases, with 11 bases between.

This clonotype occurred many times. The gene calls are TRBV9 and TRBJ2-5; either TRBD1 or TRBD2 may fit D (5 bases each). The CDR3 is 13 amino acids. V was trimmed by 3 bases and J by 7 bases, leaving 13 bases between them. Germline V CDR1 and CDR2: SGDLS, YYNGEE. The CDR3 is CASSEGPPGTQYF. The DNA of the CDR3 is TGTGCCAGCAGCGAGGGACCGCCAGGGACCCAGTACTTC. The whole variable domain, filled in from reference TRBV9 and TRBJ2-5, reads DSGVTQTPKHLITATGQRVTLRCSPRSGDLSVYWYQQSLDQGLQFLIQYYNGEERAKGNILERFSAQQFPDLHSELNLSSLELGDSALYFCASSEGPPGTQYFGPGTRLLVL.

J is TRBJ1-2 and V is TRBV6-1, with D unclear. CDR1 is MNHNS and CDR2 is SASEGT in the germline V gene. This CDR3 comprises 14 residues. With 4 bases removed from V and 0 bases from J, the gap between germline ends came to 9 bases. The CDR3 DNA is TGTGCCAGCAGTGGCAGACGAGCTAACTATGGCTACACCTTC. It translates to CASSGRRANYGYTF.

This clonotype was recorded at least ten times. For the CDR3, the DNA is TGTGCCAGCAGTGAAGAGCAGGGTTACACAGATACGCAGTATTTT. It specifies CASSEEQGYTDTQYF. This chain connects TRBV2 to TRBJ2-3, with D possibly TRBD1 on 5 matching bases. Germline V lookup: CDR1 SNHLY, CDR2 FYNNEI. Trimming took 1 base from V and 2 from J, leaving 10 bases between them. The CDR3 is 15 amino acids.

V and J are TRBV27 and TRBJ2-5, with D unresolved. Between the trimmed V and J ends, which lost 10 bases and 6 bases, there was a span of 21 bases. CDR3 length: 14 amino acids. Germline V CDR1 and CDR2: MNHEY, SMNVEV (reference sequence). CDR3: CAISRSGSEQTQYF. DNA for the CDR3: TGTGCCATCTCTCGCTCCGGAAGCGAGCAGACCCAGTACTTC.

Only a few counts were recorded for this clonotype. The chain is built from TRBV7-6 and TRBJ2-1, with 8 positions matching TRBD2. Germline values: CDR1 SGHVS, CDR2 FNYEAQ. The CDR3 length is 16 residues. The ends lost 5 bases at V and 7 bases at J; junction bases unmatched: 13. DNA for the CDR3: TGTGCCAGCAGCCATCCGCGAGCGGGAGAGTTTAATGAGCAGTTCTTC. This translates into CASSHPRAGEFNEQFF.

This clonotype is termed medium-sized. The chain employs TRBV20-1 and TRBJ1-1; D not resolved. The CDR3 is 14 residues long. V gave up 6 bases and J gave up 5 bases, with 19 bases separating them. CDR1 is DFQATT, CDR2 SNEGSKA, per germline (reference sequence). The CDR3 is CSARGGGFRTEAFF. DNA for the CDR3: TGCAGTGCCCGGGGTGGAGGGTTTCGGACTGAAGCTTTCTTT.

In its sample, this clonotype was seen many times. V usage is TRBV30 and J usage is TRBJ2-1; 8 bases map to TRBD2. Germline loops: CDR1 GTSNPN, CDR2 SVGIG (reference sequence). This CDR3 region has 14 residues. V shed 0 bases and J 8 bases; nucleotides not matched to a gene: 6. CDR3 in amino acids: CAWSVERERDEQFF. The CDR3 bases are TGTGCCTGGAGTGTTGAGCGGGAGAGGGATGAGCAGTTCTTC.

This clonotype showed up many times. The rearrangement joins TRBV29-1 to TRBJ2-7; D may be TRBD2 (5 bases). This CDR3 is 9 amino acids long. Germline V lookup: CDR1 SQVTM, CDR2 ANQGSEA. Trimming removed 6 bases from V and 6 bases from J, with 6 bases in between. This CDR3 is CSVGLEQYF. CDR3 DNA sequence: TGCAGCGTAGGACTCGAGCAGTACTTC.

In this sample, this clonotype turned up many times. This chain links TRBV19 with TRBJ2-7, with no clear D. V gave up 4 bases and J gave up 3 bases, with 13 bases separating them. Germline loops: CDR1 LNHDA, CDR2 SQIVND (reference sequence). The CDR3 loop spans 14 amino acids. CDR3 sequence reads: CASSKYDGFYEQYF. The CDR3 region has the DNA TGTGCCAGTAGTAAGTACGACGGGTTCTACGAGCAGTACTTC.

This clonotype came up many times. The V gene is TRBV3-1, the J gene TRBJ2-3, with 9 bases matching TRBD1. The length of the CDR3 is 16 residues. From germline, CDR1 is LGHDT and CDR2 YNNKEL (reference sequence). J was trimmed by 5 bases and V by 5 bases; bases with no gene match: 11. The DNA of the CDR3 is TGTGCCAGCAGCACAAGGGACAGGGAGGATGGAGATACGCAGTATTTT. This gives the protein CASSTRDREDGDTQYF.

This clonotype was recorded at least ten times. The chain is built from TRBV12-3 or TRBV12-4 and TRBJ1-2; 9 bases are a match to TRBD1. J lost 4 bases, V lost 5 bases, and 11 bases had no gene match. The length of the CDR3 is 16 residues. CDR3 region: CASSRGGTGRSYGYTF. DNA for the CDR3: TGTGCCAGCAGTCGAGGAGGGACAGGGAGGAGCTATGGCTACACCTTC.

This sequence joins TRBV5-1 and TRBJ2-7; D is possibly TRBD1 (6 bases). The CDR3 runs to 13 residues. V gave up 4 bases and J gave up 1 base, with 9 bases separating them. In germline, CDR1 is SGHRS, CDR2 YFSETQ. The CDR3 region has the DNA TGCGCCAGCAGCCGCGGACAGTCCTACGAGCAGTACTTC. Its protein is CASSRGQSYEQYF.

This clonotype was picked up many times. J is TRBJ2-7 and V is TRBV10-1; TRBD2 matches 8 bases. From germline, CDR1 is WNHNN and CDR2 SYGVQD (reference sequence). The CDR3 is 13 amino acids. V lost 7 bases to trimming and J lost 2 bases; unmatched junction nucleotides: 4. This CDR3 reads CASILAEPYEQYF. Here the CDR3 DNA reads TGCGCCAGCATACTAGCGGAACCCTACGAGCAGTACTTC.

This chain connects TRBV13 to TRBJ2-1, with 8 bases fitting TRBD1. This CDR3 is 14 amino acids long. Germline V gene lookup returns CDR1 PRHDT and CDR2 FYEKMQ (reference sequence). J was trimmed by 8 bases and V by 3 bases; bases with no gene match: 6. CDR3 coding DNA: TGTGCCAGCAGCTTCGGACAGGGTGCGGATGAGCAGTTCTTC. This gives the protein CASSFGQGADEQFF.

The chain has TRBV20-1 and TRBJ2-1; TRBD2 aligns across 16 bases. From germline, CDR1 is DFQATT and CDR2 SNEGSKA (reference sequence). This CDR3 contains 18 residues. J gave up 4 bases and V 3 bases, and 9 bases lay outside the gene matches. CDR3 nucleotides: TGCAGTGCTAGTTCCGGGACTAGCGGGAGGGCCGGGTACAATGAGCAGTTCTTC. Translated: CSASSGTSGRAGYNEQFF.

This clonotype was observed many times. The chain carries TRBV7-8 and TRBJ2-3; 9 bases align to TRBD2. V shed 4 bases and J 3 bases; nucleotides not matched to a gene: 5. Germline CDR1 and CDR2: SGHVS and FQNEAQ. The CDR3 consists of 15 residues. The CDR3 spells CASSSLGLATDTQYF. The CDR3 DNA reads as TGTGCCAGCAGCTCCTTAGGACTAGCGACAGATACGCAGTATTTT. The whole variable domain, filled in from reference TRBV7-8 and TRBJ2-3, reads GAGVSQSPRYKVAKRGQDVALRCDPISGHVSLFWYQQALGQGPEFLTYFQNEAQLDKSGLPSDRFFAERPEGSVSTLKIQRTQQEDSAVYLCASSSLGLATDTQYFGPGTRLTVL.

This clonotype was seen ten or more times. This rearrangement joins TRBV28 to TRBJ2-6; 9 bases fit TRBD1. The V gene's germline CDR1 is MDHEN and CDR2 SYDVKM. The CDR3 spans 15 residues. The V gene end was trimmed by 8 bases and the J gene end by 0 bases; junction bases not matched to a gene: 2. The CDR3 here is CASGQGISGANVLTF. In DNA, the CDR3 is TGTGCCAGCGGACAGGGGATCTCTGGGGCCAACGTCCTGACTTTC.

On this clonotype itself: A much more abundant neighbour one base away suggests this may be a read error. The rearrangement joins TRBV6-6 to TRBJ2-2; tentatively, D is TRBD2 (6 bases). CDR1 and CDR2 (germline): MNHNY, SVGAGI (reference sequence). The CDR3 spans 17 residues. Trimming took off 2 bases at V and 0 bases at J, with 13 bases between the two ends. The CDR3 DNA reads as TGTGCCAGCAGTTACGCTAGCGTAGACACGAACACCGGGGAGCTGTTTTTT. This translates into CASSYASVDTNTGELFF.

The chain links TRBV18 to TRBJ2-1; 9 bases agree with TRBD2. With 3 bases clipped from V and 9 bases from J, the junction kept 12 bases outside the gene matches. CDR3 length: 16 amino acids. Per germline, CDR1 KGHSH and CDR2 LQKENI. CDR3 in amino acids: CASSPVSSGALGEQFF. The CDR3 DNA reads TGTGCCAGCTCACCGGTGTCTAGCGGGGCCTTGGGTGAGCAGTTCTTC.